The clone carrying this TCR beta chain was picked up a small number of times. The antigen is unknown. TCRdb itself ran the RT-PCR reads through MiXCR, one entry per CDR3 protein. Found here are about 540,000 distinct CDR3 sequences, 14% of them singletons; the top ten hold approximately 12%. This record belongs to a study of response to subunit inactivated influenza vaccine. Germline V gene sequence: CDR1 SGHKS, CDR2 YYEKEE (reference sequence). The CDR3 has 15 residues. Trimming took 4 bases from V and 3 from J, leaving 16 bases between them. Broader study findings: Each seasonal flu vaccination may recruit only limited new T cells, authors suggested.

The material was PBMCs from blood, obtained roughly 13 days after vaccination. The sequence was collected from a man aged 50-59 years who received an inactivated influenza vaccine. The J gene is TRBJ1-1, the V gene TRBV5-5; D gene uncertain. DNA of the CDR3: TGTGCCAGCAGCCCCCAAGGGCGCGGGGACACTGAAGCTTTCTTT. It translates to CASSPQGRGDTEAFF.